The present T cell receptor (beta chain) was sequenced within a study of cytomegalovirus exposure and HLA in healthy donors. Study-level information: A prior analysis found roughly 110 million unique TCR beta sequences from approximately 200 million T cells. From HLA-typed donors, an early data release held around 80 million unique TCRs. Study-level findings and limits: HLA alleles were associated with 15,000 to 20,000 TCR beta sequences in a later analysis at 0.05 false discovery rate. Earlier analysis yielded a pattern in which most TCR beta V segments were productive about 90% or about 30% of the time.

CDR3 length: 18 residues. V lost 0 bases and J lost 3, with 18 bases in between. The germline gives CDR1 SEHNR, CDR2 FQNEAQ (reference sequence). Comments on this clone: Its antigen is undetermined.

PCR primers comprised 60 Vbeta and 13 Jbeta primers. Profiled with immunoSEQ multiplex PCR; TCRdb holds only in-frame clones, not every one. The sample has about 62,000 clones; around 87% are singletons. The clonotype was recovered from a man aged 18 to 29 in good health and CMV-seronegative. This chain connects TRBV7-9 to TRBJ2-1; D possibly corresponds to TRBD2 (7 bases). Material for sequencing was PBMCs. As DNA, the CDR3 is TGTGCCAGCAGCTTAGCGGATTGGACAGCGGGGAGCTACAATGAGCAGTTCTTC. Protein product: CASSLADWTAGSYNEQFF.